The 31 T cell receptor beta chains reported below all come from one sample, sequenced in a study of blood T cell repertoires in COVID-19. Sequencing used immunoSEQ multiplex PCR; TCRdb keeps in-frame clones, though not all of them. The table records some 190,000 clones, roughly nine tenths of them present only once. The material sequenced was peripheral blood. Receptors originate from a man aged 30-40 years with acute or convalescent COVID-19.

The chain recombines TRBV5-1 with TRBJ1-3; possibly TRBD1 for D (6 bases). V lost 4 bases and J lost 0, with 8 bases in between. The CDR3 runs 14 residues. Germline V gene sequence: CDR1 SGHRS, CDR2 YFSETQ. This CDR3 is CASSQQGSGNTIYF. DNA for the CDR3: TGCGCCAGCAGCCAACAGGGCTCTGGAAACACCATATATTTT.

This rearrangement joins TRBV3-1 (or the pseudogene TRBV3-2) to TRBJ2-7; D might be TRBD2 (6 bases). The CDR3 covers 14 residues. Between the trimmed V and J ends, which lost 8 bases and 0 bases, there was a span of 14 bases. From germline, CDR1 is LGHDT and CDR2 YNNKEL (reference sequence). CDR3 region: CASRESGLSYEQYF. For the CDR3, the DNA is TGTGCCAGCCGGGAGAGCGGCCTCTCCTACGAGCAGTACTTC.

The chain has TRBV27 and TRBJ1-4; D gene uncertain. V lost 5 bases to trimming and J lost 3 bases, with 4 bases between them. The CDR3 totals 12 residues. CDR1 and CDR2 from the germline V gene are MNHEY and SMNVEV (reference sequence). In DNA form, the CDR3 reads TGTGCCAGCAGTCCTCCTAATGAAAAACTGTTTTTT. Its protein product is CASSPPNEKLFF. The variable domain in full, with the rest retrieved from reference TRBV27 and TRBJ1-4, is EAQVTQNPRYLITVTGKKLTVTCSQNMNHEYMSWYRQDPGLGLRQIYYSMNVEVTDKGDVPEGYKVSRKEKRNFPLILESPSPNQTSLYFCASSPPNEKLFFGSGTQLSVL.

This clone was recorded once. The chain is built from TRBV9 and TRBJ1-1; D ambiguous. The CDR3 runs to 13 residues. Trimming removed 0 bases at V and 4 bases at J, with 7 bases between. CDR1 is SGDLS and CDR2 is YYNGEE in the germline V gene. CDR3 amino acids: CASSVDSSTEAFF. CDR3 nucleotides: TGTGCCAGCAGCGTAGACAGCAGCACTGAAGCTTTCTTT. The whole variable domain, filled in from reference TRBV9 and TRBJ1-1, reads DSGVTQTPKHLITATGQRVTLRCSPRSGDLSVYWYQQSLDQGLQFLIQYYNGEERAKGNILERFSAQQFPDLHSELNLSSLELGDSALYFCASSVDSSTEAFFGQGTRLTVV.

With respect to this clone: The sample has other DNA sequences that encode this CDR3 too. The chain employs TRBV11-2 and TRBJ2-7, with 7 bases aligning to TRBD1. There are 14 residues in the CDR3. The V segment lost 5 bases and the J segment 0 bases; nucleotides outside the gene matches: 4. CDR1 and CDR2 from the germline V gene are SGHAT and FQNNGV. As DNA, the CDR3 is TGTGCCAGCAGCCGACAGGGAGTCTCCTACGAGCAGTACTTC. It encodes CASSRQGVSYEQYF.

The chain employs TRBV5-5 and TRBJ1-1; D may be TRBD1 (6 bases). The CDR3 runs to 13 residues. V lost 2 bases and J lost 6, with 11 bases in between. Germline V gives CDR1 SGHKS, CDR2 YYEKEE (reference sequence). The CDR3: CASSLLGGAEAFF. The CDR3 DNA reads as TGTGCCAGCAGCTTATTAGGGGGAGCTGAAGCTTTCTTT.

The chain is built from TRBV5-5 and TRBJ2-3, with D possibly matching TRBD1 (6 bases). V was trimmed by 4 bases and J by 0 bases, leaving 12 bases between them. This CDR3 is 15 amino acids long. Germline lookup yields CDR1 SGHKS and CDR2 YYEKEE (reference sequence). DNA of the CDR3: TGTGCCAGCAGCCCTACAGGGACCAGCACAGATACGCAGTATTTT. This translates into CASSPTGTSTDTQYF.

This rearrangement joins TRBV9 to TRBJ2-7; D may be TRBD2 (6 bases). Germline loops: CDR1 SGDLS, CDR2 YYNGEE. The CDR3 spans 18 residues. Trimming removed 0 bases from V and 5 bases from J, with 24 bases in between. The CDR3 region has the DNA TGTGCCAGCAGCGTAGTTGCCGACCTAGCGCGAAGCCACAACGAGCAGTACTTC. It specifies CASSVVADLARSHNEQYF.

The chain has TRBV28 and TRBJ1-2; D call uncertain. The germline V gene has CDR1 MDHEN and CDR2 SYDVKM. The CDR3 covers 12 residues. The ends were cut back, 7 bases at V and 1 base at J, with 7 bases in the middle. The CDR3 DNA reads as TGTGCCAGCAAGGGAGTTAACTATGGCTACACCTTC. Translated: CASKGVNYGYTF.

The chain combines TRBV11-2 with TRBJ2-7, with a tentative D call TRBD2 (5 bases). The CDR3 spans 14 residues. Per germline, CDR1 SGHAT and CDR2 FQNNGV. Deletions cut 5 bases from V and 4 bases from J, with 15 bases between. DNA of the CDR3: TGTGCCAGCAGCAAACCGGGGATACTTTACGAGCAGTACTTC. Translating gives CASSKPGILYEQYF.

V usage is TRBV3-1 (or the pseudogene TRBV3-2) and J usage is TRBJ1-1, with no clear D. Germline-derived CDR1 and CDR2 are LGHDT and YNNKEL (reference sequence). V was clipped by 3 bases and J by 5 bases, with 4 bases between them. The CDR3 covers 11 residues. Written as DNA, the CDR3 is TGTGCCAGCAGCCATCTGACTGAAGCTTTCTTT. Residues: CASSHLTEAFF.

This chain links TRBV28 with TRBJ1-2; TRBD1 is a possible D gene (6 bases). The CDR3 has 17 amino acids. The V end lost 5 bases, the J end lost 4 bases, and 23 bases lay between the germline ends. Germline assignment: CDR1 MDHEN and CDR2 SYDVKM. This chain's CDR3 is CASSHPLGQTLIYGYTF. As DNA, the CDR3 is TGTGCCAGCAGTCACCCACTAGGACAGACCCTCATCTATGGCTACACCTTC.

The chain employs TRBV3-1 (or the pseudogene TRBV3-2) and TRBJ2-3, with D hard to call. Germline CDR1 LGHDT, CDR2 YNNKEL (reference sequence). Trimming shortened V by 5 bases and J by 3 bases, and 3 bases separated the two germline ends. This CDR3 spans 11 amino acids. For the CDR3, the DNA is TGTGCCAGCAGCGTAACAGATACGCAGTATTTT. Its protein is CASSVTDTQYF.

This rearrangement joins TRBV5-1 to TRBJ2-7; D perhaps matches TRBD1 (7 bases). The CDR3 loop spans 15 amino acids. The V end was cut by 4 bases, the J end by 4 bases, with 18 bases between. Germline assignment: CDR1 SGHRS and CDR2 YFSETQ. This chain's CDR3 is CASSGGQTGRYEQYF. The CDR3 bases are TGCGCCAGCAGCGGGGGGCAGACAGGGCGTTACGAGCAGTACTTC.

This clone was counted a single time. V usage is TRBV6-5 and J usage is TRBJ1-5; the D gene is possibly TRBD1 (5 bases). Germline lookup yields CDR1 MNHEY and CDR2 SVGAGI. Trimming removed 0 bases from V and 5 bases from J, with 5 bases in between. This CDR3 comprises 13 residues. CDR3 coding DNA: TGTGCCAGCAGTTACTCAGGGGATCAGCCCCAGCATTTT. Amino acids: CASSYSGDQPQHF.

This sequence joins TRBV13 and TRBJ2-3, with D uncertain. The CDR3 is 14 amino acids. CDR1 is PRHDT and CDR2 is FYEKMQ in the germline V gene (reference sequence). Between the trimmed V and J ends, which lost 5 bases and 2 bases, there was a span of 11 bases. The CDR3 DNA reads TGTGCCAGCAGCCTCCGTCAGGCCACAGATACGCAGTATTTT. Translating gives CASSLRQATDTQYF.

This chain joins TRBV24-1 and TRBJ2-1; no firm D call. The CDR3 spans 12 residues. In germline, CDR1 is KGHDR, CDR2 SFDVKD. V shed 7 bases and J shed 0 bases, with 3 bases lying between them. Written as DNA, the CDR3 is TGTGCCACCAGCAGCTCCTACAATGAGCAGTTCTTC. This sequence encodes CATSSSYNEQFF.

V gene TRBV3-1 (or the pseudogene TRBV3-2) combines with J gene TRBJ1-1; 10 bases match TRBD1. Germline loops: CDR1 LGHDT, CDR2 YNNKEL (reference sequence). This CDR3 is built from 16 residues. The junction had 8 bases not matched to a gene; V was cut back by 3 bases and J by 4 bases. The CDR3 protein is CASSHLTGGRGTEAFF. Written as DNA, the CDR3 is TGTGCCAGCAGCCACCTGACAGGGGGCAGGGGCACTGAAGCTTTCTTT.

This clone has more than one count but fewer than ten. The V call is TRBV28, the J call TRBJ2-7, with no clear D. Trimming pared 5 bases from V and 3 bases from J, leaving 14 bases between. The germline V gene has CDR1 MDHEN and CDR2 SYDVKM. This CDR3 spans 14 amino acids. CDR3 loop: CASSPNQVNYEQYF. DNA of the CDR3: TGTGCCAGCAGTCCAAACCAGGTTAACTACGAGCAGTACTTC.

The chain uses TRBV11-1 and TRBJ2-2; the D is unclear. The V end was cut by 3 bases, the J end by 3 bases, with 14 bases between. This CDR3 is 16 amino acids long. The germline V gene encodes CDR1 SGHAT and CDR2 FQDESV (reference sequence). CDR3 in DNA: TGTGCCAGCAGCTTCTTTAGCCGAGACGACACCGGGGAGCTGTTTTTT. Its translation: CASSFFSRDDTGELFF.

The rearrangement joins TRBV28 to TRBJ1-2, with TRBD1 matching over 9 bases. Germline loops: CDR1 MDHEN, CDR2 SYDVKM. Trimming removed 3 bases from V and 8 bases from J; junction bases left unmatched: 10. The CDR3 covers 15 residues. CDR3: CASSLSGTGKVGYTF. CDR3 nucleotide sequence: TGTGCCAGCAGTTTGAGCGGGACAGGGAAGGTCGGCTACACCTTC.

V gene TRBV11-2 combines with J gene TRBJ2-5; TRBD2 matches 7 bases. This CDR3 has 14 residues. Per the germline V gene, CDR1 is SGHAT and CDR2 is FQNNGV. With V trimmed by 2 bases and J by 5 bases, 5 bases remained unmatched. The CDR3 region is CASSLSWGGETQYF. CDR3 coding DNA: TGTGCCAGCAGCTTATCTTGGGGAGGGGAGACCCAGTACTTC.

This chain links TRBV2 with TRBJ2-7; 9 positions agree with TRBD2. Germline assignment: CDR1 SNHLY and CDR2 FYNNEI. V lost 5 bases, J lost 0 bases, and 8 bases stayed unmatched. This CDR3 contains 16 residues. The CDR3 coding sequence is TGTGCCAGCAGTTCATCGACTAGCGGTACCTCCTACGAGCAGTACTTC. Its translation is CASSSSTSGTSYEQYF. Full variable domain (outside the CDR3, taken from reference TRBV2 and TRBJ2-7): EPEVTQTPSHQVTQMGQEVILRCVPISNHLYFYWYRQILGQKVEFLVSFYNNEISEKSEIFDDQFSVERPDGSNFTLKIRSTKLEDSAMYFCASSSSTSGTSYEQYFGPGTRLTVT.

The chain links TRBV3-1 (or the pseudogene TRBV3-2) to TRBJ2-5; D ambiguous. Per germline, CDR1 LGHDT and CDR2 YNNKEL (reference sequence). With 2 bases removed from V and 2 bases from J, the gap between germline ends came to 9 bases. The CDR3 is 14 amino acids. CDR3 sequence: CASSQFRAQETQYF. The CDR3 DNA follows: TGTGCCAGCAGCCAATTCAGAGCGCAAGAGACCCAGTACTTC.

This chain connects TRBV28 to TRBJ2-4, with TRBD1 identical over 7 bases. CDR1 and CDR2 from the germline V gene are MDHEN and SYDVKM. CDR3 size: 16 residues. V gave up 5 bases and J gave up 4 bases; unmatched junction bases: 11. CDR3 sequence: CASSRDGQAAKNIQYF. CDR3 nucleotides: TGTGCCAGCAGTCGCGACGGACAGGCCGCTAAAAACATTCAGTACTTC.

The chain recombines TRBV9 with TRBJ2-7; 8 bases align to TRBD1. J was trimmed by 3 bases and V by 0 bases; bases with no gene match: 5. The CDR3 extends over 15 amino acids. Germline V lookup: CDR1 SGDLS, CDR2 YYNGEE. CDR3 DNA sequence: TGTGCCAGCAGCGTAGGACAGGGGAAGATCTACGAGCAGTACTTC. Its protein product is CASSVGQGKIYEQYF.

This chain links TRBV7-2 with TRBJ1-1, with TRBD1 matching over 8 bases. CDR1 is SGHTA and CDR2 is FQGNSA in the germline V gene. V lost 5 bases to trimming and J lost 4 bases; unmatched junction nucleotides: 12. The CDR3 is 16 amino acids. The CDR3 protein is CASSPQGGRGFTEAFF. The CDR3 DNA is TGTGCCAGCAGCCCACAGGGGGGCCGCGGGTTCACTGAAGCTTTCTTT.

This sequence joins TRBV28 and TRBJ1-2; maybe TRBD1 (6 bases). V lost 6 bases, J lost 4 bases, and 18 bases lay in between. Looked up from germline, CDR1 is MDHEN and CDR2 is SYDVKM. The CDR3 length is 15 residues. The CDR3 protein is CASRETGLPTYGYTF. The DNA for the CDR3 is TGTGCCAGCAGGGAGACAGGTTTACCCACCTATGGCTACACCTTC.

V gene TRBV27 combines with J gene TRBJ2-3, with 10 bases fitting TRBD2. The CDR3 has 17 residues. The V segment lost 2 bases and the J segment 1 base; nucleotides outside the gene matches: 6. Germline V CDR1 and CDR2: MNHEY, SMNVEV (reference sequence). The CDR3 is CASSLSRLAGGTDTQYF. The CDR3 DNA reads TGTGCCAGCAGTTTAAGCCGGCTAGCGGGGGGCACAGATACGCAGTATTTT.

The chain's CDR3 is CASSFTGLSGELFF. The DNA of the CDR3 is TGTGCCAGCAGTTTCACAGGGCTCTCCGGGGAGCTGTTTTTT. The rearrangement uses TRBV28 and TRBJ2-2, with D perhaps TRBD1 (6 bases). The CDR3 extends over 14 amino acids. V shed 3 bases and J shed 6 bases, with 11 bases lying between them. Germline-derived CDR1 and CDR2 are MDHEN and SYDVKM.

This chain links TRBV7-2 with TRBJ2-6; D perhaps matches TRBD2 (6 bases). Trimming pared 1 base from V and 3 bases from J, leaving 7 bases between. CDR3 length equals 15 residues. CDR1 SGHTA and CDR2 FQGNSA come from the germline V gene. CDR3 residues: CASSLVGGGANVLTF. CDR3 bases: TGTGCCAGCAGCTTAGTCGGGGGTGGGGCCAACGTCCTGACTTTC.